The present entry profiles one T cell receptor (beta chain) with its context. This specimen belongs to a study of long-term antiretroviral therapy in people with HIV. The CDR3 contains 18 residues. Germline V gives CDR1 SGHTA, CDR2 FQGNSA. The V and J ends lost 4 bases and 1 base, in that order; junction bases with no gene match: 11. It was version v3.0 of the immunoSEQ assay that was run at survey level. Assay used: immunoSEQ multiplex PCR; TCRdb lists only in-frame clones, some missing. The data show just over 35,000 clones, 70% to 90% seen once. This material consisted of unsorted PBMCs, taken 2.2 years after starting antiretroviral therapy. The TCR was taken from a man aged 18 to 29 with HIV. The chain is built from TRBV7-2 and TRBJ1-5, with TRBD1 matching over 9 bases. This chain's CDR3 is CASSSHRAGTGSNQPQHF. Here the CDR3 DNA reads TGTGCCAGCAGCTCCCACCGAGCCGGGACAGGGAGCAATCAGCCCCAGCATTTT.